This T cell receptor beta chain was identified in a study of T cells in Graves' hyperthyroidism and ophthalmopathy. Broader study findings: Stable hyperthyroidism was separated from ophthalmopathy by a model based on 13 V-J features.

TCR beta CDR3 regions were amplified from RNA transcripts. Using the HTBI primer set, a first-round RT-PCR was run on the TCR CDR3. TCRdb analysed the multiplex PCR reads with MiXCR anew, one entry per CDR3 protein. Counted here are a few hundred thousand distinct CDR3 sequences, about 14% occurring once; the ten biggest clones make up 15% to 20%. This clonotype has at least ten counts. Its antigen is still unknown. The CDR3 consists of 15 residues. CDR1 and CDR2 from the germline V gene are MNHNS and SASEGT. The V end was cut by 9 bases, the J end by 6 bases, with 18 bases between. What was sequenced was blood. The rearrangement joins TRBV6-1 to TRBJ1-6, with a possible D match to TRBD1 (5 bases). The clonotype was recovered from a woman aged 25 to 39 with Graves' ophthalmopathy. The DNA for the CDR3 is TGTGCCAGTGGAGAAACCTCCGGGGGTAATTCACCCCTCCACTTT. Translation gives CASGETSGGNSPLHF.